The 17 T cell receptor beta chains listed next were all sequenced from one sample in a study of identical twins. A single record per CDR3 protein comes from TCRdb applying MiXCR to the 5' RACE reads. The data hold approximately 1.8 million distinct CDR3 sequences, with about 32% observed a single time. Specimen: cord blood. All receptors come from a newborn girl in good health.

The CDR3 DNA reads TGCAGCGTTGAATTCTCGACAGGGTGGATGGATACGCAGTATTTT. Amino acid sequence: CSVEFSTGWMDTQYF. The chain links TRBV29-1 to TRBJ2-3, with TRBD1 matching over 7 bases. The ends lost 2 bases at V and 6 bases at J; junction bases unmatched: 11. CDR1 and CDR2 (germline): SQVTM, ANQGSEA. The CDR3 length is 15 residues.

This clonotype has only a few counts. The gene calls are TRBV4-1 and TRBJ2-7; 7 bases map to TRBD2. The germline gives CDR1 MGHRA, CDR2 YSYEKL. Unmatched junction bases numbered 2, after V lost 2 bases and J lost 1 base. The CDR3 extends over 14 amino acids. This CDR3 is CASSQSGKSYEQYF. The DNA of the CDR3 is TGCGCCAGCAGCCAAAGCGGGAAATCCTACGAGCAGTACTTC.

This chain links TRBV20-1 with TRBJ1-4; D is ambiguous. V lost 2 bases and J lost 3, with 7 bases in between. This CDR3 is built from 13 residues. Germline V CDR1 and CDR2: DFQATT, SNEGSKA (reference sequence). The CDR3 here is CSARFSANEKLFF. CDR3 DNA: TGCAGTGCTAGATTTTCGGCTAATGAAAAACTGTTTTTT.

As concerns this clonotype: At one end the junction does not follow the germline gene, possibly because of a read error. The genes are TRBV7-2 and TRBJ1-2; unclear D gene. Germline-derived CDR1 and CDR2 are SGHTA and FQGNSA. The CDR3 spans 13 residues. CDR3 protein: CASSLGAEYGYIF. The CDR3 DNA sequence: TGTGCCAGCAGCTTAGGGGCAGAATATGGCTACATCTTC.

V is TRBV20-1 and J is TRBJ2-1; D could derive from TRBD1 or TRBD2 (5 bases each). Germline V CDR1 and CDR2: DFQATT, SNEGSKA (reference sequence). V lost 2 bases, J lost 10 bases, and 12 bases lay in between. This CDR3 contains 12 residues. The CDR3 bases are TGCAGTGCTAGAAGGGACGGGTACGAGCAGTTCTTC. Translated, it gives CSARRDGYEQFF.

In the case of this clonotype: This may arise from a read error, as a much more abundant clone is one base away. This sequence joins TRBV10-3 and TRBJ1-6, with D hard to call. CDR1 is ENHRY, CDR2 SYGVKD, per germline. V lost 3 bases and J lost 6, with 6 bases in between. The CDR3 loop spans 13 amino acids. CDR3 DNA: TGTGCCATCAGTGAAGAGGGTAATTCACCCCTCCACTTT. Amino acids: CAISEEGNSPLHF.

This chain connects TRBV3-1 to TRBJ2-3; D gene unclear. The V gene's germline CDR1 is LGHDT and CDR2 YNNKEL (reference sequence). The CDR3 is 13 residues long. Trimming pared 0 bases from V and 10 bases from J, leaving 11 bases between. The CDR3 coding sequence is TGTGCCAGCAGCCAAGACCGGACGAGTGCGCAGTATTTT. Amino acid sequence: CASSQDRTSAQYF.

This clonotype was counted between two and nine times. This CDR3 reads CSASEGPYEQYF. The CDR3 DNA reads as TGCAGTGCTAGTGAGGGGCCTTACGAGCAGTACTTC. The chain joins TRBV20-1 to TRBJ2-7; D assignment may be TRBD1 or TRBD2 (5 bases each). From germline, CDR1 is DFQATT and CDR2 SNEGSKA (reference sequence). The CDR3 has 12 amino acids. With 3 bases removed from V and 4 bases from J, the gap between germline ends came to 10 bases.

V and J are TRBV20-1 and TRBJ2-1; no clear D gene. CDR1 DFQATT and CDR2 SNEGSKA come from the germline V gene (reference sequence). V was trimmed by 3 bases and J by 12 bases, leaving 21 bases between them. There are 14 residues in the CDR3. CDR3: CSASWLETSLGQFF. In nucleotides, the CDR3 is TGCAGTGCTAGTTGGCTAGAGACCTCTTTAGGGCAGTTCTTC.

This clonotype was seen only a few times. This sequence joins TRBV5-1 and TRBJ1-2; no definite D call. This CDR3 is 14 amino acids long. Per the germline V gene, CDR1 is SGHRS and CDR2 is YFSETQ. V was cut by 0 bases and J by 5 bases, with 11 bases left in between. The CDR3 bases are TGCGCCAGCAGCTTGGGGACTGCAGCTTATGGCTACACCTTC. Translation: CASSLGTAAYGYTF.

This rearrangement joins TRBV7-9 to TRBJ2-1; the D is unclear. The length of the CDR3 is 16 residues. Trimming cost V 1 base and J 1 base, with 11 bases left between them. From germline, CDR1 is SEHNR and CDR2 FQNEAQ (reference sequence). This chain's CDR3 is CASSLVFAISYNEQFF. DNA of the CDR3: TGTGCCAGCAGCTTAGTTTTCGCTATTTCCTACAATGAGCAGTTCTTC.

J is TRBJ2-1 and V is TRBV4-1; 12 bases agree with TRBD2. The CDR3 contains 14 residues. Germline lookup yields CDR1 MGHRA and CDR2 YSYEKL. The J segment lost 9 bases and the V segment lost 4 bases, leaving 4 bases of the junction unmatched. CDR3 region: CASSPWTSGAEQFF. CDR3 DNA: TGCGCCAGCAGCCCCTGGACTAGCGGGGCTGAGCAGTTCTTC.

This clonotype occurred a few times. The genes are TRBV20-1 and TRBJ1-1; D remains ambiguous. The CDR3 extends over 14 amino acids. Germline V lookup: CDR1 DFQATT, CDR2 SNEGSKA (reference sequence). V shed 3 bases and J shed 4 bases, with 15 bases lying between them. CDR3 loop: CSARRQFWSTEAFF. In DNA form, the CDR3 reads TGCAGTGCTAGGAGACAATTCTGGAGCACTGAAGCTTTCTTT.

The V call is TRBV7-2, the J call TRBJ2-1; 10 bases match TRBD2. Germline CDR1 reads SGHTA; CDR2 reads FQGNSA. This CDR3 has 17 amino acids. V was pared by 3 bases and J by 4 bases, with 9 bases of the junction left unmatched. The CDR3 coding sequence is TGTGCCAGCAGCTTGAACTTGGGACTAGCGCGATACAATGAGCAGTTCTTC. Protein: CASSLNLGLARYNEQFF.

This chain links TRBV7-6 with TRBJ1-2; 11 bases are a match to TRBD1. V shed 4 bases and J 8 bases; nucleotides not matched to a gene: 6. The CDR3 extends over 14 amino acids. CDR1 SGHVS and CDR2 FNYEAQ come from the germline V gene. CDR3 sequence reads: CASSSDRGRSGYTF. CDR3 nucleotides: TGTGCCAGCAGCTCGGACAGGGGGCGATCCGGCTACACCTTC.

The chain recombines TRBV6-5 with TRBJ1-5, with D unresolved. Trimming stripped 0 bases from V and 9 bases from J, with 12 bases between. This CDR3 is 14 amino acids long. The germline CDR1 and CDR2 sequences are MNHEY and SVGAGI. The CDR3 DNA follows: TGTGCCAGCAGTTACTCCCTTCTCGAGTTGCCCCAGCATTTT. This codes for CASSYSLLELPQHF.

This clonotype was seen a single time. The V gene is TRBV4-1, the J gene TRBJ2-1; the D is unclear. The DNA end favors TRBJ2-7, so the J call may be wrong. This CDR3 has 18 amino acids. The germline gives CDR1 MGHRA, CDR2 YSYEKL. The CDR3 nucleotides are TGCGCCAGCAGCCAAGATAGTGGCAGGTCAAGCTCCTACAATGAGCAGTACTTC. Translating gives CASSQDSGRSSSYNEQYF.